One and the same sample provided the 17 T cell receptor beta chains below, sequenced in a study of PD-1 blockade in classical Hodgkin lymphoma. Relapse was seen in all patients after autologous stem cell transplantation, and brentuximab vedotin exposure was variable. The table came from immunoSEQ multiplex PCR; TCRdb's copy has only in-frame clones and leaves some out. The sample has some 96,000 clones; approximately 80% are singletons. The sample here was peripheral blood mononuclear cells (PBMCs), taken before the second cycle of nivolumab. Receptors originate from a human donor with classical Hodgkin lymphoma.

This clone came up once. V usage is TRBV28 and J usage is TRBJ2-6; D is uncertain. Per the germline V gene, CDR1 is MDHEN and CDR2 is SYDVKM. This CDR3 is built from 11 residues. Trimming removed 5 bases at V and 13 bases at J, with 9 bases between. The CDR3 coding sequence is TGTGCCAGCAGTCCTCATACGGTCCTGACTTTC. Encoded protein: CASSPHTVLTF.

The genes are TRBV11-2 and TRBJ1-2; D unclear. Between the trimmed V and J ends, which lost 2 bases and 8 bases, there was a span of 12 bases. The CDR3 loop spans 13 amino acids. The V gene's germline CDR1 is SGHAT and CDR2 FQNNGV. The CDR3 protein is CASSLNSVSGYTF. For the CDR3, the DNA is TGTGCCAGCAGCTTAAACAGTGTCTCGGGCTACACCTTC.

The chain is built from TRBV30 and TRBJ2-1, with 7 nucleotides matching TRBD2. The CDR3 is made up of 15 amino acids. V lost 0 bases, J lost 6 bases, and 8 bases stayed unmatched. The germline gives CDR1 GTSNPN, CDR2 SVGIG (reference sequence). The chain's CDR3 is CAWSVRGRAGNEQFF. The CDR3 nucleotides read TGTGCCTGGAGTGTACGAGGGAGGGCGGGCAATGAGCAGTTCTTC.

The V call is TRBV10-3, the J call TRBJ1-2; 8 nucleotides line up with TRBD1. The CDR3 totals 16 residues. V was clipped by 3 bases and J by 2 bases; unmatched bases: 8. Germline V gene lookup returns CDR1 ENHRY and CDR2 SYGVKD. The CDR3 sequence: CAISEQTGGSNYGYTF. The CDR3 DNA reads TGTGCCATCAGTGAACAAACAGGGGGATCAAACTATGGCTACACCTTC.

The chain couples TRBV29-1 to TRBJ2-4, with 7 bases aligning to TRBD2. There are 11 residues in the CDR3. Trimming cost V 7 bases and J 15 bases; bases outside gene matches: 12. Germline V gene data show CDR1 as SQVTM and CDR2 as ANQGSEA. The CDR3 DNA is TGCAGCGGGGGTGAAGCGGGGAGTCTGTACTTC. Encoded protein: CSGGEAGSLYF.

The gene calls are TRBV30 and TRBJ1-4; D is unresolved. The CDR3 length is 15 residues. Deletions cut 3 bases from V and 1 base from J, with 12 bases between. Germline lookup yields CDR1 GTSNPN and CDR2 SVGIG (reference sequence). DNA for the CDR3: TGTGCCTGGAGGCCCCCTCGGATAACTAATGAAAAACTGTTTTTT. Its protein product is CAWRPPRITNEKLFF.

The chain has TRBV15 and TRBJ2-1, with D uncertain. Germline CDR1 is LNHNV and CDR2 is YYDKDF (reference sequence). V was pared by 2 bases and J by 6 bases, with 11 bases between. The CDR3 spans 14 residues. The DNA for the CDR3 is TGTGCCACCAGCAGAAACGTCCCGGTCAATGAGCAGTTCTTC. Protein: CATSRNVPVNEQFF.

The rearrangement links TRBV5-1 to TRBJ2-1; D is ambiguous. The V and J ends lost 6 bases and 0 bases respectively, with 13 bases between them. The CDR3 runs 15 residues. In germline, CDR1 is SGHRS, CDR2 YFSETQ. This CDR3 is CASTPQVSSYNEQFF. CDR3 nucleotides: TGCGCCAGCACCCCCCAGGTGAGCTCCTACAATGAGCAGTTCTTC.

This chain uses TRBV5-6 with TRBJ2-2; the D call may be TRBD1 or TRBD2 (5 bases each). Germline V gene data show CDR1 as SGHDT and CDR2 as YYEEEE. V was cut by 4 bases and J by 4 bases, with 8 bases left in between. This CDR3 is 13 amino acids long. CDR3 sequence: CASSRDVTGELFF. In nucleotides, the CDR3 is TGTGCCAGCAGCCGGGACGTCACCGGGGAGCTGTTTTTT.

DNA of the CDR3: TGTGCCAGTAGTATAGATCACAACAGGGGGTTAGTGACTGAAGCTTTCTTT. It specifies CASSIDHNRGLVTEAFF. This sequence joins TRBV19 and TRBJ1-1; TRBD1 aligns across 8 bases. The CDR3 is 17 residues long. The V gene end was trimmed by 0 bases and the J gene end by 5 bases; junction bases not matched to a gene: 11. The germline V gene encodes CDR1 LNHDA and CDR2 SQIVND (reference sequence).

CDR3 amino acids: CASSPTSGGYNEQFF. CDR3 nucleotides: TGCGCCAGCAGCCCCACTAGCGGGGGTTACAATGAGCAGTTCTTC. The rearrangement joins TRBV4-3 to TRBJ2-1, with 11 bases lining up with TRBD2. From germline, CDR1 is LGHNA and CDR2 YSLEER. CDR3 length: 15 amino acids. The junction had 3 bases not matched to a gene; V was cut back by 4 bases and J by 4 bases.

This clone was counted between two and nine times. The genes are TRBV6-5 and TRBJ1-1; 7 nucleotides line up with TRBD1. CDR1 is MNHEY and CDR2 is SVGAGI in the germline V gene. The junction had 11 bases not matched to a gene; V was cut back by 7 bases and J by 3 bases. This CDR3 has 15 residues. The CDR3 nucleotides are TGTGCCAGCAACCGGCACGGGACAGAGGACACTGAAGCTTTCTTT. Protein: CASNRHGTEDTEAFF.

The chain has TRBV18 and TRBJ1-5; D remains unclear. V lost 3 bases, J lost 1 base, and 13 bases lay in between. The CDR3 is 16 residues long. From germline, CDR1 is KGHSH and CDR2 LQKENI. CDR3: CASSPDGQPSNQPQHF. Here the CDR3 DNA reads TGTGCCAGCTCACCTGATGGGCAGCCAAGCAATCAGCCCCAGCATTTT. Full variable domain (remainder filled in from reference TRBV18 and TRBJ1-5): NAGVMQNPRHLVRRRGQEARLRCSPMKGHSHVYWYRQLPEEGLKFMVYLQKENIIDESGMPKERFSAEFPKEGPSILRIQQVVRGDSAAYFCASSPDGQPSNQPQHFGDGTRLSIL.

The chain has TRBV7-9 and TRBJ2-3, with a tentative D call TRBD1 (5 bases). Germline assignment: CDR1 SEHNR and CDR2 FQNEAQ (reference sequence). V lost 1 base, J lost 2 bases, and 13 bases lay in between. This CDR3 contains 16 residues. The CDR3 loop reads CASSLGQIQTTDTQYF. CDR3 nucleotides: TGTGCCAGCAGCTTAGGACAGATACAAACCACAGATACGCAGTATTTT.

V gene TRBV11-3 combines with J gene TRBJ2-7; 10 bases match TRBD1. The CDR3 is 15 amino acids. V lost 5 bases to trimming and J lost 3 bases; unmatched junction nucleotides: 7. Germline V lookup: CDR1 SGHNT, CDR2 YENEEA. For the CDR3, the DNA is TGTGCCAGCAGCCGCGGGACAGGGGACTTCTACGAGCAGTACTTC. This sequence encodes CASSRGTGDFYEQYF.

This chain joins TRBV2 and TRBJ2-5, with 8 bases fitting TRBD2. The CDR3 totals 11 residues. V gave up 9 bases and J gave up 5 bases; unmatched junction bases: 2. Germline CDR1 and CDR2: SNHLY and FYNNEI. The CDR3 sequence is CARRGGETQYF. CDR3 in DNA: TGTGCCAGGCGCGGGGGGGAGACCCAGTACTTC.

J is TRBJ1-1 and V is TRBV19; D may be TRBD1 (5 bases). The germline V and J ends were trimmed by 3 bases and 4 bases, with 9 bases remaining between them. This CDR3 comprises 13 residues. Germline CDR1 is LNHDA and CDR2 is SQIVND (reference sequence). The CDR3 is CASSMSGRTEAFF. Here the CDR3 DNA reads TGTGCCAGTAGTATGTCAGGGCGCACTGAAGCTTTCTTT. Using reference TRBV19 and TRBJ1-1 for the parts outside the CDR3, the full variable domain is DGGITQSPKYLFRKEGQNVTLSCEQNLNHDAMYWYRQDPGQGLRLIYYSQIVNDFQKGDIAEGYSVSREKKESFPLTVTSAQKNPTAFYLCASSMSGRTEAFFGQGTRLTVV.